This T cell receptor (beta chain) was sequenced for a study of shared clonotypes between healthy human individuals. In the study overall: CD4 naive and CD4 memory each took three plates per donor, while CD8 naive took two and CD8 memory one.

Regarding this clone: Its antigen remains unknown.

Broader study findings: The low donor count limited represented genetic and exposure-history diversity. Roughly 4.6% of naive CD4 clonotypes were common to a few donors. Rarefaction analysis demonstrated incomplete sorted-subset sequencing notwithstanding large depth.

The length of the CDR3 is 15 residues. V lost 7 bases, J lost 0 bases, and 16 bases lay in between. Germline V gives CDR1 SNHLY, CDR2 FYNNEI. Only in-frame clones appear in the TCRdb table, and some are missing; sequencing was by immunoSEQ multiplex PCR. This table holds some 1 million clones, roughly 80% found once. The chain links TRBV2 to TRBJ2-7; D is unresolved. The sample consisted of memory CD4+ T cells sorted from blood. Subset reported: CD45RA-negative fraction. The sequence was obtained from a man aged 18 to 29 in good health. DNA of the CDR3: TGTGCCAGCAATTTGACACCTATTGTCTCCTACGAGCAGTACTTC. Its translation: CASNLTPIVSYEQYF.